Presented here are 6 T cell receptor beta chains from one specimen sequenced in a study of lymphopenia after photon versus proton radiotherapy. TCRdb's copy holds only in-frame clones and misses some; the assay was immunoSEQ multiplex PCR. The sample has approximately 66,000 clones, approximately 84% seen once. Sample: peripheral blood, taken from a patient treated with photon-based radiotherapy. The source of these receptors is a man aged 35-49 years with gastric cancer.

Here the CDR3 DNA reads TGTGCCAGCTCACCACCGGGGACAGGGATAGGCTACACCTTC. This gives the protein CASSPPGTGIGYTF. The J gene is TRBJ1-2, the V gene TRBV18; 9 positions match TRBD1. Per germline, CDR1 KGHSH and CDR2 LQKENI. V shed 0 bases, J shed 8 bases, and the junction held 4 bases outside the gene matches. This CDR3 contains 14 residues.

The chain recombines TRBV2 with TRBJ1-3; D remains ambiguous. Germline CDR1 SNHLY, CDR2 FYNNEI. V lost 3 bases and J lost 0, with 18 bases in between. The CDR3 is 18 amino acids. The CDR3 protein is CASSDGQKGIDSGNTIYF. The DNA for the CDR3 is TGTGCCAGCAGTGACGGCCAGAAGGGTATCGACTCTGGAAACACCATATATTTT.

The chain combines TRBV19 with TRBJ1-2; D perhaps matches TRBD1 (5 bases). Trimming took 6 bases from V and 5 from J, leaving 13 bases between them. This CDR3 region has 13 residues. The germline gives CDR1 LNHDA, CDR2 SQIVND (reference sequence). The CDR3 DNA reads TGTGCCAGTAGCCAGACAGATAGTTATGGCTACACCTTC. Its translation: CASSQTDSYGYTF.

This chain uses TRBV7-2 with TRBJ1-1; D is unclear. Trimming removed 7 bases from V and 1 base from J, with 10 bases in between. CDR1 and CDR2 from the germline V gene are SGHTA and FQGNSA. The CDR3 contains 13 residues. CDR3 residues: CASTEVGNTEAFF. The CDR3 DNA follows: TGTGCCAGCACCGAAGTGGGGAACACTGAAGCTTTCTTT.

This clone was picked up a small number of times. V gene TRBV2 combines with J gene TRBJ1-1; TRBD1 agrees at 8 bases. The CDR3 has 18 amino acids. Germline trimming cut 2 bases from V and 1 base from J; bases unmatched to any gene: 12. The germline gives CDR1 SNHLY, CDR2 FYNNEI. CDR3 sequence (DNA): TGTGCCAGCAGTGAATTGCTGTGGACAGGGCAACGGAACACTGAAGCTTTCTTT. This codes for CASSELLWTGQRNTEAFF.

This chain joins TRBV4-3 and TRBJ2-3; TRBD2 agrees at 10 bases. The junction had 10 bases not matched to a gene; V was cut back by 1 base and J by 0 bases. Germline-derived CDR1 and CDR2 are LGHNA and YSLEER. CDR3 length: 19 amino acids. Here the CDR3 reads CASSQAWTSGDASTDTQYF. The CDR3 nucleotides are TGCGCCAGCAGCCAAGCCTGGACTAGCGGAGATGCTAGCACAGATACGCAGTATTTT.